This TCR beta chain came from a study of cytomegalovirus exposure and HLA in healthy donors. The study's findings and limits: The tendency of first-cohort TCR clusters to co-occur in the roughly 110 validation repertoires was the finding of a later analysis. In vitro checks showed that a few CMV-associated chains really do target CMV antigens.

This clone has a single count. Its specificity is not known. The J segment lost 4 bases and the V segment lost 0 bases, leaving 5 bases of the junction unmatched. This CDR3 is built from 16 residues. Germline CDR1 reads SGDLS; CDR2 reads YYNGEE. TCRdb's copy holds only in-frame clones and misses some; the assay was immunoSEQ multiplex PCR. The sample gives about 120,000 clones, about 96% of which show up once; about 1.7% is in the top ten. The donors were in the approximately 120-subject validation cohort; that cohort was separate from the 666-subject first cohort. This sequence was found in a man aged 18 to 30 in good health and CMV-seronegative. The chain links TRBV9 to TRBJ2-2; TRBD1 matches 8 bases. What was sequenced was PBMCs. The CDR3 DNA reads TGTGCCAGCAGCGTAGGACAGGGGCATCCCACCGGGGAGCTGTTTTTT. This encodes CASSVGQGHPTGELFF. The full variable domain, with the rest looked up from reference TRBV9 and TRBJ2-2, is DSGVTQTPKHLITATGQRVTLRCSPRSGDLSVYWYQQSLDQGLQFLIQYYNGEERAKGNILERFSAQQFPDLHSELNLSSLELGDSALYFCASSVGQGHPTGELFFGEGSRLTVL.